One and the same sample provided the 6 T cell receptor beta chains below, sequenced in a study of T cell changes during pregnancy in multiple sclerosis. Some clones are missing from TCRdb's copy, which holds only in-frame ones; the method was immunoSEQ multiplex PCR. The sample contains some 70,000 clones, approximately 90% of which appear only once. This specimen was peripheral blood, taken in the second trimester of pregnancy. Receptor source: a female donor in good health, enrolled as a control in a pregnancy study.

CDR3 nucleotides: TGCAGCGTTTTAGCGGGGGGTCAACATGAGCAGTTCTTC. Its protein product is CSVLAGGQHEQFF. The rearrangement links TRBV29-1 to TRBJ2-1, with TRBD2 identical over 10 bases. Germline assignment: CDR1 SQVTM and CDR2 ANQGSEA. The trim removed 5 bases at V and 8 bases at J, leaving 6 bases unmatched. The CDR3 is 13 amino acids.

CDR3 sequence: CSARQLYEQYF. The CDR3 DNA sequence: TGCAGTGCTAGACAGTTATACGAGCAGTACTTC. The rearrangement uses TRBV20-1 and TRBJ2-7; D is unresolved. CDR1 and CDR2 from the germline V gene are DFQATT and SNEGSKA (reference sequence). The germline V and J ends were trimmed by 2 bases and 4 bases, with 6 bases remaining between them. This CDR3 is built from 11 residues.

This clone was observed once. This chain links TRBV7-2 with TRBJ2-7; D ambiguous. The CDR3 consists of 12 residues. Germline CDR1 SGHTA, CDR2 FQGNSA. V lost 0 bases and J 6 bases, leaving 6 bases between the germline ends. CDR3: CASSLASREQYF. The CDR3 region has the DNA TGTGCCAGCAGCTTAGCGTCCCGCGAGCAGTACTTC.

The CDR3 sequence: CAWSLPRPGNSPLHF. The CDR3 DNA follows: TGTGCCTGGAGTCTTCCACGACCGGGAAATTCACCCCTCCACTTT. The rearrangement joins TRBV30 to TRBJ1-6; D is undetermined. The CDR3 is 15 amino acids. Germline-derived CDR1 and CDR2 are GTSNPN and SVGIG (reference sequence). Trimming took 2 bases from V and 7 from J, leaving 15 bases between them.

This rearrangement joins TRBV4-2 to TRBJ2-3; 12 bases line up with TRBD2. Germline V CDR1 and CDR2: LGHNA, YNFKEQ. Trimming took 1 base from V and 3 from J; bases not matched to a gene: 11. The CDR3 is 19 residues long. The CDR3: CASSQGAASGGARTDTQYF. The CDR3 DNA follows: TGTGCCAGCAGCCAAGGAGCGGCTAGCGGGGGGGCCCGGACAGATACGCAGTATTTT.

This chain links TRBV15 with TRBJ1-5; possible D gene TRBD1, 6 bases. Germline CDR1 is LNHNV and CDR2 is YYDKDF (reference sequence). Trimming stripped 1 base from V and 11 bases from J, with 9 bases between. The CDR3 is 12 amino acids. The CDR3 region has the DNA TGTGCCACCAGCAGAGTACAGGGAACCCAGCATTTT. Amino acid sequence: CATSRVQGTQHF.